These T cell receptor beta chains were read from a single sample in a study of cytomegalovirus exposure and HLA in healthy donors. The assay was immunoSEQ multiplex PCR, and TCRdb's table has in-frame clones only and misses some. This table has 150,000 to 200,000 clones, roughly 79% appearing once. Sequencing input: PBMCs. These TCRs come from a middle-aged man in good health and CMV-seronegative. The CDR3 runs from the conserved cysteine through the conserved F or W. D genes are given only for firm matches. Expanded clones are given a class, and other clones once, few, many or no size at all.

v_gene: TRBV7-9; j_gene: TRBJ1-1; d_gene: .; abundance: .; CDR3nt: TGTGCCAGCAGCTTACCAGCGATGAACACTGAAGCTTTCTTT; CDR3aa: CASSLPAMNTEAFF
v_gene: TRBV7-9; j_gene: TRBJ1-5; d_gene: TRBD1; abundance: .; CDR3nt: TGTGCCAGCAGCTCCTCTACAGGGGGCAATCAGCCCCAGCATTTT; CDR3aa: CASSSSTGGNQPQHF
v_gene: TRBV6-1; j_gene: TRBJ1-2; d_gene: .; abundance: once; CDR3nt: TGTGCCAGTCAGGGTGAGAACGGTAACTATGGCTACACCTTC; CDR3aa: CASQGENGNYGYTF
v_gene: TRBV5-1; j_gene: TRBJ1-4; d_gene: .; abundance: .; CDR3nt: TGCGCCAGCAGCTTGGCCCTCCAACCCGGTGAAAAACTGTTTTTT; CDR3aa: CASSLALQPGEKLFF
v_gene: TRBV11-1; j_gene: TRBJ2-7; d_gene: TRBD2; abundance: few; CDR3nt: TGTGCCAGCAGCTTAGCGCTAGCGGGAAACTACGAGCAGTACTTC; CDR3aa: CASSLALAGNYEQYF
v_gene: TRBV5-1; j_gene: TRBJ1-1; d_gene: TRBD1; abundance: few; CDR3nt: TGCGCCAGCAGCCCCGGACAGGGCACTTATGAAGCTTTCTTT; CDR3aa: CASSPGQGTYEAFF
v_gene: TRBV5-8; j_gene: TRBJ1-5; d_gene: .; abundance: .; CDR3nt: TGTGCCAGCAGCTTGCCAGGCAGTCATCAGCCCCAGCATTTT; CDR3aa: CASSLPGSHQPQHF
v_gene: TRBV19; j_gene: TRBJ2-1; d_gene: TRBD1; abundance: .; CDR3nt: TGTGCCAGTAGTATAGACAGGACAGGGTCAAATGAGCAGTTCTTC; CDR3aa: CASSIDRTGSNEQFF
v_gene: TRBV19; j_gene: TRBJ1-2; d_gene: .; abundance: .; CDR3nt: TGTGCCAGTAGTATGGGGCGGACAGAAACTAACTATGGCTACACCTTC; CDR3aa: CASSMGRTETNYGYTF
v_gene: TRBV5-4; j_gene: TRBJ2-5; d_gene: .; abundance: .; CDR3nt: TGTGCCAGCGGTCTTTGGGCCGAAGAGACCCAGTACTTC; CDR3aa: CASGLWAEETQYF
v_gene: TRBV7-6; j_gene: TRBJ2-1; d_gene: TRBD2; abundance: .; CDR3nt: TGTGCCAGCAGCTTAGCCCTAGCGGGAGCCCAGTTCTTC; CDR3aa: CASSLALAGAQFF
v_gene: TRBV27; j_gene: TRBJ2-3; d_gene: TRBD2; abundance: .; CDR3nt: TGTGCCAGCAGTTTTGGAGCGGGGTCTAGCTGGGATACGCAGTATTTT; CDR3aa: CASSFGAGSSWDTQYF
v_gene: TRBV5-1; j_gene: TRBJ2-5; d_gene: .; abundance: once; CDR3nt: TGCGCCAGCAGCCGAGACAGTTCAGGGACCCAGTACTTC; CDR3aa: CASSRDSSGTQYF
v_gene: TRBV29-1; j_gene: TRBJ2-1; d_gene: .; abundance: .; CDR3nt: TGCAGCGTTGAGAGCCGGGAGTACAATGAGCAGTTCTTC; CDR3aa: CSVESREYNEQFF
v_gene: TRBV30; j_gene: TRBJ2-4; d_gene: TRBD1; abundance: .; CDR3nt: TGTGCCTGGAGTACTTGGGGACAGAAGTACTTC; CDR3aa: CAWSTWGQKYF
v_gene: TRBV19; j_gene: TRBJ1-2; d_gene: .; abundance: .; CDR3nt: TGTGCCAGTAGTATCCGATCGCCTCGGGGAGCTTATGGCTACACCTTC; CDR3aa: CASSIRSPRGAYGYTF
v_gene: TRBV10-1; j_gene: TRBJ2-1; d_gene: TRBD1; abundance: .; CDR3nt: TGCGCCAGCAGTGGAAACGACAGGGGCACCTACAATGAGCAGTTCTTC; CDR3aa: CASSGNDRGTYNEQFF
v_gene: TRBV4-2; j_gene: TRBJ2-1; d_gene: TRBD2; abundance: .; CDR3nt: TGTGCCAGCAGGGGTAGCGGGAGCGGGGAGCAGTTCTTC; CDR3aa: CASRGSGSGEQFF
v_gene: TRBV2; j_gene: TRBJ2-1; d_gene: TRBD2; abundance: .; CDR3nt: TGTGCCAGCAGTGATGGAAGCGGGAGGCGGGGCTCCTACAATGAGCAGTTCTTC; CDR3aa: CASSDGSGRRGSYNEQFF
v_gene: TRBV6-5; j_gene: TRBJ1-5; d_gene: .; abundance: .; CDR3nt: TGTGCCAGCAGTGCCTACTCTTGGAGCAATCAGCCCCAGCATTTT; CDR3aa: CASSAYSWSNQPQHF